Following are 32 T cell receptor beta chains from one sample sequenced in a study of Ad26.COV2.S vaccination and SARS-CoV-2 variants. Profiled with immunoSEQ multiplex PCR; TCRdb holds only in-frame clones, not every one. The sample carries around 400,000 clones, 75% to 95% recorded once. The treatment is: about 20 received Ad26.COV2.S at low or high dose, single or two shots; about 5 received placebo; per-sample allocation not given. Following the first vaccine or placebo injection, samples were taken on day 63. This sample comprised peripheral blood, obtained in a trial of Ad26.COV2.S vaccine versus placebo. The receptors were gathered from a person aged 18-65 years who received the Ad26.COV2.S COVID-19 vaccine or a placebo.

The chain combines TRBV11-2 with TRBJ2-5, with TRBD1 matching 11 bases. Per germline, CDR1 SGHAT and CDR2 FQNNGV. After removal of 3 bases from V and 2 bases from J, the junction contained 2 bases not matched to a gene. The CDR3 length is 15 residues. Here the CDR3 DNA reads TGTGCCAGCAGCTTGAGGGACAGGGGGCAAGAGACCCAGTACTTC. Its translation: CASSLRDRGQETQYF.

The rearrangement joins TRBV10-1 to TRBJ2-1; tentative D call: TRBD2 (5 bases). Germline values: CDR1 WNHNN, CDR2 SYGVQD (reference sequence). V shed 6 bases and J shed 0 bases, with 12 bases lying between them. The CDR3 consists of 15 residues. The CDR3 region is CASSKTNFSYNEQFF. DNA for the CDR3: TGCGCCAGCAGCAAGACTAACTTCTCCTACAATGAGCAGTTCTTC.

J is TRBJ1-6 and V is TRBV2, with D hard to call. Trimming took off 6 bases at V and 6 bases at J, with 12 bases between the two ends. CDR3 length: 14 amino acids. The germline CDR1 and CDR2 sequences are SNHLY and FYNNEI. DNA for the CDR3: TGTGCCAGCAGGTTGACAAATCCTAATTCACCCCTCCACTTT. Protein sequence: CASRLTNPNSPLHF.

The rearrangement joins TRBV5-8 to TRBJ1-4, with D possibly matching TRBD1 (6 bases). The germline gives CDR1 SGHTS, CDR2 YDEGEE. V was shortened by 4 bases and J by 7 bases, with 14 bases between the two germline ends. The CDR3 sequence is 14 residues long. This CDR3 is CASSTTGYGEKLFF. In DNA, the CDR3 is TGTGCCAGCAGCACTACAGGGTATGGTGAAAAACTGTTTTTT.

The genes are TRBV29-1 and TRBJ1-1; D is uncertain. Germline CDR1 is SQVTM and CDR2 is ANQGSEA. CDR3 size: 15 residues. V gave up 4 bases and J gave up 0 bases, with 15 bases separating them. CDR3 DNA: TGCAGCGTTGTCGGGCTCGGTCTAATGAACACTGAAGCTTTCTTT. This sequence encodes CSVVGLGLMNTEAFF.

V usage is TRBV28 and J usage is TRBJ2-3, with 8 bases aligning to TRBD2. The CDR3 has 15 residues. Per germline, CDR1 MDHEN and CDR2 SYDVKM. With 5 bases clipped from V and 5 bases from J, the junction kept 9 bases outside the gene matches. The CDR3 bases are TGTGCCAGCAGTCCGGCGGGAGGTGCCGAAGATACGCAGTATTTT. Translation: CASSPAGGAEDTQYF.

The rearrangement uses TRBV11-3 and TRBJ2-7, with D maybe TRBD1 (5 bases). Per germline, CDR1 SGHNT and CDR2 YENEEA. This CDR3 comprises 14 residues. The ends were cut back, 1 base at V and 6 bases at J, with 13 bases in the middle. The DNA of the CDR3 is TGTGCCAGCAGCTTAGGGGGCACCACCGGCGAGCAGTACTTC. Amino acids: CASSLGGTTGEQYF. Drawing the rest from reference TRBV11-3 and TRBJ2-7, the complete variable domain is EAGVVQSPRYKIIEKKQPVAFWCNPISGHNTLYWYLQNLGQGPELLIRYENEEAVDDSQLPKDRFSAERLKGVDSTLKIQPAELGDSAVYLCASSLGGTTGEQYFGPGTRLTVT.

The gene calls are TRBV7-9 and TRBJ2-5, with TRBD2 identical over 8 bases. Losses at the gene ends were 4 bases for V and 2 bases for J; bases not matched to a gene: 3. Looked up from germline, CDR1 is SEHNR and CDR2 is FQNEAQ (reference sequence). There are 14 residues in the CDR3. This CDR3 is CASSSAGAQETQYF. The CDR3 DNA follows: TGTGCCAGCAGCTCAGCGGGAGCGCAAGAGACCCAGTACTTC.

The chain recombines TRBV25-1 with TRBJ1-2; unclear D gene. With 6 bases removed from V and 4 bases from J, the gap between germline ends came to 18 bases. CDR3 length: 15 residues. The germline V gene encodes CDR1 MGHDK and CDR2 SYGVNS. The chain's CDR3 is CASRPAERISYGYTF. In DNA, the CDR3 is TGTGCCAGCAGACCCGCCGAAAGGATTAGCTATGGCTACACCTTC.

This clone has only a few counts. The chain couples TRBV3-1 (or the pseudogene TRBV3-2) to TRBJ1-5; TRBD1 matches 8 bases. Germline V gene data show CDR1 as LGHDT and CDR2 as YNNKEL (reference sequence). CDR3 size: 14 residues. After removal of 4 bases from V and 4 bases from J, the junction contained 3 bases not matched to a gene. The DNA of the CDR3 is TGTGCCAGCAGCCTGACAGGGGATAATCAGCCCCAGCATTTT. Its protein is CASSLTGDNQPQHF.

The rearrangement joins TRBV6-1 to TRBJ2-3; D remains unclear. V lost 3 bases, J lost 8 bases, and 15 bases lay in between. Germline V gene data show CDR1 as MNHNS and CDR2 as SASEGT. CDR3 length equals 14 residues. The CDR3 DNA is TGTGCCAGCAGTGATGTGTTACTCTGGGGTACGCAGTATTTT. It codes for CASSDVLLWGTQYF.

The chain couples TRBV5-6 to TRBJ1-1; D is possibly TRBD1 (5 bases). The V gene lost 3 bases and the J gene lost 0 bases, with 9 bases spanning the gap. CDR3 length: 14 residues. CDR1 and CDR2 from the germline V gene are SGHDT and YYEEEE. CDR3 region: CASSWGNLNTEAFF. The CDR3 bases are TGTGCCAGCAGCTGGGGCAACTTGAACACTGAAGCTTTCTTT. Variable domain in full (rest from reference TRBV5-6 and TRBJ1-1): DAGVTQSPTHLIKTRGQQVTLRCSPKSGHDTVSWYQQALGQGPQFIFQYYEEEERQRGNFPDRFSGHQFPNYSSELNVNALLLGDSALYLCASSWGNLNTEAFFGQGTRLTVV.

Regarding this clone: Other DNA sequences in this specimen translate into the identical CDR3. The V call is TRBV5-6, the J call TRBJ2-7; 7 bases map to TRBD2. CDR1 is SGHDT, CDR2 YYEEEE, per germline. This CDR3 spans 14 amino acids. J gave up 4 bases and V 4 bases, and 8 bases lay outside the gene matches. The DNA for the CDR3 is TGTGCCAGCAGCCTTGGTGGGAGGGCTTACGAGCAGTACTTC. Its translation: CASSLGGRAYEQYF.

The gene calls are TRBV9 and TRBJ1-1; D uncertain. The CDR3 runs 15 residues. The V gene lost 3 bases and the J gene lost 0 bases, with 12 bases spanning the gap. In germline, CDR1 is SGDLS, CDR2 YYNGEE. This CDR3 reads CASSAGDNMNTEAFF. CDR3 DNA: TGTGCCAGCAGCGCTGGAGACAACATGAACACTGAAGCTTTCTTT.

J is TRBJ2-7 and V is TRBV25-1, with 7 bases lining up with TRBD1. V was clipped by 4 bases and J by 4 bases; unmatched bases: 10. Germline V lookup: CDR1 MGHDK, CDR2 SYGVNS. The CDR3 has 15 residues. The CDR3 spells CASSGPGTVLYEQYF. CDR3 coding DNA: TGTGCCAGCAGTGGACCCGGGACAGTCCTTTACGAGCAGTACTTC.

This sequence joins TRBV5-4 and TRBJ2-2; TRBD2 matches at 13 bases. Germline V CDR1 and CDR2: SGHNT, YYREEE (reference sequence). The V and J ends lost 4 bases and 8 bases, in that order; junction bases with no gene match: 5. The CDR3 totals 15 residues. CDR3 in amino acids: CASSQGLAGEGELFF. CDR3 bases: TGTGCCAGCAGCCAAGGACTAGCGGGAGAGGGGGAGCTGTTTTTT.

This clone was picked up one time. The chain carries TRBV9 and TRBJ2-1, with D unresolved. Germline loops: CDR1 SGDLS, CDR2 YYNGEE. The V end lost 4 bases, the J end lost 8 bases, and 13 bases lay between the germline ends. The CDR3 spans 13 residues. CDR3 DNA: TGTGCCAGCAGCTCCTCTAGTGAGTATGAGCAGTTCTTC. Translated, it gives CASSSSSEYEQFF. The entire variable domain, with the rest obtained from reference TRBV9 and TRBJ2-1, is as follows: DSGVTQTPKHLITATGQRVTLRCSPRSGDLSVYWYQQSLDQGLQFLIQYYNGEERAKGNILERFSAQQFPDLHSELNLSSLELGDSALYFCASSSSSEYEQFFGPGTRLTVL.

This clone is a singleton in its sample. This chain uses TRBV27 with TRBJ2-1; 10 bases fit TRBD1. The CDR3 runs 14 residues. The J segment lost 6 bases and the V segment lost 5 bases, leaving 4 bases of the junction unmatched. Germline CDR1 and CDR2: MNHEY and SMNVEV (reference sequence). Here the CDR3 DNA reads TGTGCCAGCAGTCCCGGGACAGGGGTCAATGAGCAGTTCTTC. Translation: CASSPGTGVNEQFF.

Only one count was recorded for this clone. A read error may account for a junction end that differs from germline. The V and J genes are TRBV5-4 and TRBJ2-7; D call uncertain. CDR1 and CDR2 from the germline V gene are SGHNT and YYREEE (reference sequence). This CDR3 is built from 12 residues. CDR3 sequence reads: CASSLDPYVQYF. CDR3 nucleotide sequence: TGTGCCAGCAGCTTGGACCCTTACGTGCAGTACTTC.

The CDR3 loop is CASSSQRGPTYEQYF. For the CDR3, the DNA is TGTGCCAGCAGCTCCCAGCGGGGACCGACCTACGAGCAGTACTTC. The chain carries TRBV7-8 and TRBJ2-7, with TRBD2 matching over 7 bases. CDR1 and CDR2 from the germline V gene are SGHVS and FQNEAQ. V lost 4 bases, J lost 2 bases, and 8 bases stayed unmatched. This CDR3 contains 15 residues.

The rearrangement uses TRBV7-9 and TRBJ2-4, with D perhaps assigned TRBD1 or TRBD2 (6 bases each). Trimming shortened V by 5 bases and J by 1 base, and 12 bases separated the two germline ends. The CDR3 consists of 15 residues. The germline V gene encodes CDR1 SEHNR and CDR2 FQNEAQ (reference sequence). Here the CDR3 reads CASSPWGAAKNIQYF. For the CDR3, the DNA is TGTGCCAGCAGCCCCTGGGGGGCGGCCAAAAACATTCAGTACTTC.

The V and J genes are TRBV24-1 and TRBJ2-1, with 8 nucleotides matching TRBD2. Germline V gives CDR1 KGHDR, CDR2 SFDVKD. The CDR3 extends over 16 amino acids. V lost 4 bases to trimming and J lost 3 bases; unmatched junction nucleotides: 7. DNA of the CDR3: TGTGCCACCAGTGACTCACTAGCGGCAGGCTACAATGAGCAGTTCTTC. It yields the protein CATSDSLAAGYNEQFF.

The rearrangement joins TRBV28 to TRBJ2-7; weak D call: TRBD1 (6 bases). This CDR3 has 15 amino acids. Germline CDR1 is MDHEN and CDR2 is SYDVKM. The V end was cut by 6 bases, the J end by 1 base, with 16 bases between. As DNA, the CDR3 is TGTGCCAGCAGCCCCTACAGGGCCCGTTCCTACGAGCAGTACTTC. Translating it yields CASSPYRARSYEQYF. Full variable domain (rest looked up from reference TRBV28 and TRBJ2-7): DVKVTQSSRYLVKRTGEKVFLECVQDMDHENMFWYRQDPGLGLRLIYFSYDVKMKEKGDIPEGYSVSREKKERFSLILESASTNQTSMYLCASSPYRARSYEQYFGPGTRLTVT.

V and J are TRBV9 and TRBJ2-7; possible D gene TRBD2, 6 bases. The CDR3 sequence is 18 residues long. Looked up from germline, CDR1 is SGDLS and CDR2 is YYNGEE. The V end was cut by 0 bases, the J end by 5 bases, with 24 bases between. The CDR3 bases are TGTGCCAGCAGCGTAGACCTCTTGGGGGGAGAGGATTGGAACGAGCAGTACTTC. This translates into CASSVDLLGGEDWNEQYF.

The chain combines TRBV6-6 with TRBJ2-1; 7 nucleotides align to TRBD1. This CDR3 has 15 amino acids. V lost 5 bases and J lost 6; bases outside the gene matches: 10. Germline V gives CDR1 MNHNY, CDR2 SVGAGI (reference sequence). The CDR3 DNA is TGTGCCAGCAGTATACCGGGACAGACAATCAATGAGCAGTTCTTC. It encodes CASSIPGQTINEQFF.

The chain joins TRBV5-1 to TRBJ2-7; tentative D call: TRBD2 (5 bases). Trimming pared 1 base from V and 3 bases from J, leaving 11 bases between. Germline assignment: CDR1 SGHRS and CDR2 YFSETQ. This CDR3 has 14 amino acids. The CDR3 DNA reads TGCGCCAGCAGCTTGCGAGGGAGCGGCTACGAGCAGTACTTC. Its protein is CASSLRGSGYEQYF.

The rearrangement uses TRBV19 and TRBJ1-5; the D gene is possibly TRBD1 (5 bases). The ends were cut back, 4 bases at V and 5 bases at J, with 12 bases in the middle. CDR3 length equals 14 residues. In germline, CDR1 is LNHDA, CDR2 SQIVND (reference sequence). The CDR3 DNA reads as TGTGCCAGTAGTACTACAGGCGGCGATCAGCCCCAGCATTTT. Translated, it gives CASSTTGGDQPQHF.

V gene TRBV4-1 combines with J gene TRBJ2-1; D gene unclear. Between the trimmed V and J ends, which lost 4 bases and 0 bases, there was a span of 10 bases. Germline V gene sequence: CDR1 MGHRA, CDR2 YSYEKL. The CDR3 is made up of 15 amino acids. The CDR3 here is CASSPAVTSYNEQFF. The CDR3 nucleotides read TGCGCCAGCAGCCCCGCGGTTACCTCCTACAATGAGCAGTTCTTC.

This chain joins TRBV10-3 and TRBJ1-1, with D perhaps matching TRBD1 (5 bases). Trimming shortened V by 3 bases and J by 5 bases, and 16 bases separated the two germline ends. The CDR3 totals 15 residues. The V gene's germline CDR1 is ENHRY and CDR2 SYGVKD. The DNA of the CDR3 is TGTGCCATCAGTGACCCCCAGGGTAGAAGGACTGAAGCTTTCTTT. Amino acids: CAISDPQGRRTEAFF.

The J gene is TRBJ1-4, the V gene TRBV9; weak D call: TRBD1 (5 bases). Trimming shortened V by 3 bases and J by 0 bases, and 9 bases separated the two germline ends. This CDR3 is 15 amino acids long. Germline loops: CDR1 SGDLS, CDR2 YYNGEE. CDR3: CASSGKTATNEKLFF. As DNA, the CDR3 is TGTGCCAGCAGCGGGAAGACAGCAACTAATGAAAAACTGTTTTTT.

The genes are TRBV28 and TRBJ2-5; the match to TRBD1 covers 7 bases. CDR1 and CDR2 (germline): MDHEN, SYDVKM. The CDR3 totals 14 residues. With V trimmed by 3 bases and J by 5 bases, 6 bases remained unmatched. CDR3 sequence (DNA): TGTGCCAGCAGTTTCCCTAGGGGGCAGGAGACCCAGTACTTC. It yields the protein CASSFPRGQETQYF.

As concerns this clone: This same CDR3 is encoded by further DNA sequences in the sample. CDR3 loop: CASSLVGFGEAFF. CDR3 coding DNA: TGTGCCAGCAGCTTAGTCGGGTTCGGTGAAGCTTTCTTT. The gene calls are TRBV7-9 and TRBJ1-1; D gene ambiguous. Germline CDR1 reads SEHNR; CDR2 reads FQNEAQ (reference sequence). The CDR3 runs 13 residues. Trimming shortened V by 1 base and J by 7 bases, and 10 bases separated the two germline ends. The full variable domain, its missing parts supplied by reference TRBV7-9 and TRBJ1-1, is DTGVSQNPRHKITKRGQNVTFRCDPISEHNRLYWYRQTLGQGPEFLTYFQNEAQLEKSRLLSDRFSAERPKGSFSTLEIQRTEQGDSAMYLCASSLVGFGEAFFGQGTRLTVV.